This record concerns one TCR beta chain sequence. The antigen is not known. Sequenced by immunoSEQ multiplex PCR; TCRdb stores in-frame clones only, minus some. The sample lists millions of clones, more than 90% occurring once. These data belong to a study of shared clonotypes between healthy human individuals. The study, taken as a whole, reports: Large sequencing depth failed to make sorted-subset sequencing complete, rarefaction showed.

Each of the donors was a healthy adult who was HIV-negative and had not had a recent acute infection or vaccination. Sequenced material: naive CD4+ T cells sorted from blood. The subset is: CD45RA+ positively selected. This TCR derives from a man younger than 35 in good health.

The CDR3 DNA reads TGTGCCAGCAGCTTAGTTTCAACCGGGACAGGGGTAGAAGAGACCCAGTACTTC. This codes for CASSLVSTGTGVEETQYF. This chain connects TRBV7-2 to TRBJ2-5; TRBD1 aligns across 10 bases. V was pared by 1 base and J by 3 bases, with 11 bases of the junction left unmatched. Germline V gene data show CDR1 as SGHTA and CDR2 as FQGNSA. The CDR3 extends over 18 amino acids.